Below are 8 T cell receptor beta chains sequenced from a single sample in a study of T-cell reconstitution after alpha-beta-depleted transplantation in children. As it was prepared, the TCRbeta library received unique molecular identifiers. TCRdb redid the calling of the PCR reads with MiXCR, one entry per CDR3 protein. This table has hundreds of thousands of distinct CDR3 sequences, 12% appearing once. The material sequenced was PBMCs from the stem cell graft donor, taken from the stem cell graft. These receptors all stem from a human donor who donated a stem cell graft to a child with acute lymphoblastic leukemia.

Many counts were recorded for this clonotype. V gene TRBV20-1 combines with J gene TRBJ2-3; a possible D gene is TRBD2 (6 bases). The CDR3 extends over 15 amino acids. The V gene's germline CDR1 is DFQATT and CDR2 SNEGSKA (reference sequence). V lost 5 bases and J lost 4, with 19 bases in between. CDR3 bases: TGCAGTGCTCGAGCGCCGAGATTAGCGGCAGATACGCAGTATTTT. Translation: CSARAPRLAADTQYF.

The chain couples TRBV7-9 to TRBJ2-7; TRBD1 matches at 11 bases. J was trimmed by 6 bases and V by 9 bases; bases with no gene match: 19. The CDR3 has 17 residues. Germline assignment: CDR1 SEHNR and CDR2 FQNEAQ (reference sequence). CDR3 in amino acids: CASSFTRDRGTQGEQYF. The CDR3 nucleotides are TGTGCCAGTTCTTTCACCCGGGACAGGGGGACCCAAGGCGAGCAGTACTTC.

In this sample, this clonotype turned up many times. This rearrangement joins TRBV4-2 to TRBJ2-5; D might be TRBD2 (6 bases). Trimming stripped 4 bases from V and 2 bases from J, with 20 bases between. Germline V lookup: CDR1 LGHNA, CDR2 YNFKEQ. CDR3 length: 17 residues. The CDR3: CASSPKWTLAEQETQYF. CDR3 in DNA: TGTGCCAGCAGCCCCAAGTGGACCTTAGCGGAACAAGAGACCCAGTACTTC.

This clonotype occurred many times. The chain has TRBV7-9 and TRBJ2-1; D gene ambiguous. Germline V gene data show CDR1 as SEHNR and CDR2 as FQNEAQ (reference sequence). This CDR3 spans 15 amino acids. V lost 1 base and J lost 1, with 8 bases in between. The CDR3 DNA reads as TGTGCCAGCAGCTTAGAAGGGAAGTCCTACAATGAGCAGTTCTTC. It yields the protein CASSLEGKSYNEQFF.

This clonotype was picked up many times. V gene TRBV20-1 combines with J gene TRBJ1-1; D uncertain. Germline values: CDR1 DFQATT, CDR2 SNEGSKA (reference sequence). The CDR3 length is 12 residues. Trimming cost V 3 bases and J 5 bases, with 10 bases left between them. The CDR3 spells CSASAGRTEAFF. Written as DNA, the CDR3 is TGCAGTGCTAGCGCCGGGCGGACTGAAGCTTTCTTT.

The sample holds many counts of this clonotype. The chain joins TRBV20-1 to TRBJ1-1; 7 nucleotides agree with TRBD1. The CDR3 covers 14 residues. Trimming removed 3 bases from V and 0 bases from J; junction bases left unmatched: 4. Germline CDR1 reads DFQATT; CDR2 reads SNEGSKA (reference sequence). The CDR3 sequence: CSASGQAMNTEAFF. In DNA form, the CDR3 reads TGCAGTGCTAGCGGACAGGCCATGAACACTGAAGCTTTCTTT.

The table lists this clonotype with many counts. This chain connects TRBV15 to TRBJ2-1; TRBD2 matches at 10 bases. This CDR3 is 20 amino acids long. V was clipped by 1 base and J by 2 bases; unmatched bases: 14. Germline V gives CDR1 LNHNV, CDR2 YYDKDF (reference sequence). The CDR3: CATSRALWLAGVFAYNEQFF. CDR3 bases: TGTGCCACCAGCAGAGCGCTATGGCTAGCGGGAGTTTTCGCCTACAATGAGCAGTTCTTC.

As for this clonotype: This could be a read error, since a much larger clone is one nucleotide away. The V gene is TRBV5-4, the J gene TRBJ2-7, with D possibly being TRBD1 or TRBD2 (6 bases each). Trimming cost V 4 bases and J 4 bases, with 15 bases left between them. This CDR3 contains 14 residues. Germline assignment: CDR1 SGHNT and CDR2 YYREEE (reference sequence). The CDR3, as DNA: TGTGCCAGCAGCCTTAAGGAGGGGACATACGAGCAGTACTTC. It specifies CASSLKEGTYEQYF.